This T cell receptor beta chain was recorded in a study of blood T cells in healthy people across ages. Whole-study results and caveats: Estimated diversity that came from one million T cells was considered an underestimate.

CDR3 size: 14 residues. Per the germline V gene, CDR1 is SNHLY and CDR2 is FYNNEI. Unmatched junction bases numbered 5, after V lost 3 bases and J lost 7 bases. The table lists this clonotype with many counts. Its cognate antigen is unknown. With a J-beta primer mix and a sample-barcoded 5' primer, a second PCR ran about 7 to 12 cycles. TCRdb redid the calling of the 5' RACE reads with MiXCR, one entry per CDR3 protein. The table includes hundreds of thousands of distinct CDR3 sequences, 25% to 30% detected once. What was sequenced was blood. The chain links TRBV2 to TRBJ1-2; TRBD1 matches at 10 bases. This clonotype originated in a woman of 80 years or more in good health. The CDR3 region is CASSDRDRGRGYTF. In DNA form, the CDR3 reads TGTGCCAGCAGTGATAGGGACAGGGGACGTGGCTACACCTTC.